Listed below are T cell receptor beta chains from one sample, sequenced in a study of cytomegalovirus exposure and HLA in healthy donors. Profiled with immunoSEQ multiplex PCR; TCRdb holds only in-frame clones, not every one. The sample consists of around 230,000 clones, about 80% of them appearing once. Material for sequencing was PBMCs. These receptors came from a man between 40 and 49 years old in good health and CMV-seropositive. CDR3s include the opening cysteine and the closing phenylalanine or tryptophan. A D gene is named only where the DNA matches it firmly. A row's size may be missing; if present it is once, few, many or a size class.

J gene: TRBJ2-7; V gene: TRBV11-2; clone size: .; D gene: TRBD2; CDR3 protein: CASSPPGLGQYEQYF; CDR3 DNA: TGTGCCAGCAGCCCTCCGGGACTAGGCCAATACGAGCAGTACTTC
J gene: TRBJ2-1; V gene: TRBV5-1; clone size: .; D gene: TRBD2; CDR3 protein: CASTLASGSDVEQFF; CDR3 DNA: TGCGCCAGCACCTTGGCTAGCGGGAGCGATGTTGAGCAGTTCTTC
J gene: TRBJ2-3; V gene: TRBV5-6; clone size: once; D gene: TRBD2; CDR3 protein: CASSRRTSARTDTQYF; CDR3 DNA: TGTGCCAGCAGCCGACGGACTAGCGCACGCACAGATACGCAGTATTTT
J gene: TRBJ2-1; V gene: TRBV19; clone size: .; D gene: TRBD2; CDR3 protein: CASSIVGSGRAANEQFF; CDR3 DNA: TGTGCCAGTAGTATAGTCGGGAGCGGGAGGGCCGCTAATGAGCAGTTCTTC
J gene: TRBJ2-3; V gene: TRBV19; clone size: .; D gene: .; CDR3 protein: CASSIRSSGTDTQYF; CDR3 DNA: TGTGCCAGTAGTATAAGAAGTAGCGGCACAGATACGCAGTATTTT
J gene: TRBJ2-1; V gene: TRBV27; clone size: .; D gene: TRBD1; CDR3 protein: CASRIRQGSNYNEQFF; CDR3 DNA: TGTGCCAGCAGGATAAGACAGGGGTCAAACTACAATGAGCAGTTCTTC
J gene: TRBJ2-7; V gene: TRBV15; clone size: .; D gene: .; CDR3 protein: CATSRDQRGSSYEQYF; CDR3 DNA: TGTGCCACCAGCAGAGATCAGAGGGGGAGCTCCTACGAGCAGTACTTC
J gene: TRBJ2-5; V gene: TRBV27; clone size: .; D gene: .; CDR3 protein: CASSLLSTPETQYF; CDR3 DNA: TGTGCCAGCAGTTTACTGAGTACTCCGGAGACCCAGTACTTC
J gene: TRBJ2-5; V gene: TRBV6-1; clone size: .; D gene: .; CDR3 protein: CASSEDHYQETQYF; CDR3 DNA: TGTGCCAGCAGTGAAGACCACTACCAAGAGACCCAGTACTTC
J gene: TRBJ1-5; V gene: TRBV30; clone size: .; D gene: TRBD1; CDR3 protein: CAWNRDRMQPQHF; CDR3 DNA: TGTGCCTGGAACCGGGACAGGATGCAGCCCCAGCATTTT
J gene: TRBJ2-2; V gene: TRBV11-1; clone size: few; D gene: TRBD2; CDR3 protein: CASSLLAGGPGGELFF; CDR3 DNA: TGTGCCAGCAGCTTACTGGCGGGAGGGCCGGGCGGGGAGCTGTTTTTT
J gene: TRBJ2-3; V gene: TRBV7-7; clone size: .; D gene: .; CDR3 protein: CASSLQGADTQYF; CDR3 DNA: TGTGCCAGCAGCTTACAAGGGGCAGATACGCAGTATTTT
J gene: TRBJ2-2; V gene: TRBV6-1; clone size: few; D gene: .; CDR3 protein: CASTPGTGELFF; CDR3 DNA: TGTGCCAGCACCCCGGGGACCGGGGAGCTGTTTTTT
J gene: TRBJ1-1; V gene: TRBV19; clone size: few; D gene: .; CDR3 protein: CASSNRLNTEAFF; CDR3 DNA: TGTGCCAGTAGTAACAGACTGAACACTGAAGCTTTCTTT
J gene: TRBJ2-7; V gene: TRBV5-4; clone size: few; D gene: .; CDR3 protein: CASSAGLQISYEQYF; CDR3 DNA: TGTGCCAGCAGCGCGGGACTTCAGATTTCCTACGAGCAGTACTTC
J gene: TRBJ1-1; V gene: TRBV5-1; clone size: .; D gene: .; CDR3 protein: CASSFGYKTNTEAFF; CDR3 DNA: TGCGCCAGCAGCTTCGGGTATAAAACGAACACTGAAGCTTTCTTT
J gene: TRBJ1-1; V gene: TRBV7-6; clone size: once; D gene: .; CDR3 protein: CASSAFGTRGTEAFF; CDR3 DNA: TGTGCCAGCAGCGCCTTCGGGACACGGGGCACTGAAGCTTTCTTT
J gene: TRBJ1-1; V gene: TRBV6-1; clone size: .; D gene: .; CDR3 protein: CASIKQGGTEAFF; CDR3 DNA: TGTGCCAGCATAAAGCAGGGAGGCACTGAAGCTTTCTTT
J gene: TRBJ2-5; V gene: TRBV6-1; clone size: .; D gene: .; CDR3 protein: CASRESGAETQYF; CDR3 DNA: TGTGCCAGCAGGGAATCAGGGGCAGAGACCCAGTACTTC
J gene: TRBJ1-2; V gene: TRBV6-6; clone size: .; D gene: TRBD1; CDR3 protein: CASSYGTGGRYGYTF; CDR3 DNA: TGTGCCAGCAGTTACGGGACAGGGGGCCGGTATGGCTACACCTTC
J gene: TRBJ2-7; V gene: TRBV19; clone size: .; D gene: TRBD2; CDR3 protein: CASSIGGATYEQYF; CDR3 DNA: TGTGCCAGTTCGATCGGGGGGGCCACCTACGAGCAGTACTTC
J gene: TRBJ2-3; V gene: TRBV19; clone size: once; D gene: .; CDR3 protein: CASSRDWSTDTQYF; CDR3 DNA: TGTGCCAGTAGTCGCGACTGGAGCACAGATACGCAGTATTTT
J gene: TRBJ1-1; V gene: TRBV9; clone size: .; D gene: .; CDR3 protein: CASSVDPGLGTEAFF; CDR3 DNA: TGTGCCAGCAGCGTAGATCCAGGTTTGGGCACTGAAGCTTTCTTT
J gene: TRBJ2-5; V gene: TRBV9; clone size: .; D gene: TRBD2; CDR3 protein: CASSVGTSGSGETQYF; CDR3 DNA: TGTGCCAGCAGCGTGGGGACTAGCGGGAGTGGGGAGACCCAGTACTTC
J gene: TRBJ1-5; V gene: TRBV27; clone size: .; D gene: .; CDR3 protein: CASSLSQTGGNQPQHF; CDR3 DNA: TGTGCCAGCAGTTTATCCCAGACTGGAGGCAATCAGCCCCAGCATTTT
J gene: TRBJ2-3; V gene: TRBV30; clone size: .; D gene: TRBD2; CDR3 protein: CACGLVSTQYF; CDR3 DNA: TGTGCCTGTGGACTAGTCAGTACGCAGTATTTT
J gene: TRBJ2-2; V gene: TRBV9; clone size: .; D gene: .; CDR3 protein: CASSVRFTGELFF; CDR3 DNA: TGTGCCAGCAGCGTGCGGTTCACCGGGGAGCTGTTTTTT
J gene: TRBJ2-1; V gene: TRBV5-1; clone size: .; D gene: TRBD1; CDR3 protein: CASSSRQGGTYNEQFF; CDR3 DNA: TGCGCCAGCAGCTCGAGACAGGGGGGCACCTACAATGAGCAGTTCTTC
J gene: TRBJ2-1; V gene: TRBV29-1; clone size: .; D gene: .; CDR3 protein: CSVGQASYDEQFF; CDR3 DNA: TGCAGCGTTGGACAGGCATCCTACGATGAGCAGTTCTTC
J gene: TRBJ2-3; V gene: TRBV30; clone size: .; D gene: TRBD2; CDR3 protein: CAWSEGGSPDTQYF; CDR3 DNA: TGTGCCTGGAGTGAGGGCGGGAGCCCAGATACGCAGTATTTT
J gene: TRBJ2-7; V gene: TRBV6-5; clone size: once; D gene: .; CDR3 protein: CASSYSLDNSYEQYF; CDR3 DNA: TGTGCCAGCAGTTACTCCTTGGACAACTCCTACGAGCAGTACTTC
J gene: TRBJ1-4; V gene: TRBV9; clone size: .; D gene: .; CDR3 protein: CASSAQGLGNEKLFF; CDR3 DNA: TGTGCCAGCAGCGCCCAGGGTCTTGGTAATGAAAAACTGTTTTTT
J gene: TRBJ2-7; V gene: TRBV7-8; clone size: .; D gene: TRBD2; CDR3 protein: CASSPLAGDLEQYF; CDR3 DNA: TGTGCCAGCAGCCCACTAGCGGGAGATCTCGAGCAGTACTTC
J gene: TRBJ2-1; V gene: TRBV14; clone size: .; D gene: TRBD2; CDR3 protein: CASSPTSSSNNEQFF; CDR3 DNA: TGTGCCAGCAGCCCGACTAGCTCTTCTAACAATGAGCAGTTCTTC
J gene: TRBJ2-1; V gene: TRBV5-6; clone size: .; D gene: TRBD2; CDR3 protein: CASSFPLSGRSYNEQFF; CDR3 DNA: TGTGCCAGCAGCTTCCCCCTTAGCGGGAGGTCCTACAATGAGCAGTTCTTC
J gene: TRBJ1-5; V gene: TRBV6-5; clone size: .; D gene: TRBD1; CDR3 protein: CASSYRGQGQPQHF; CDR3 DNA: TGTGCCAGCAGTTACAGGGGGCAGGGGCAGCCCCAGCATTTT
J gene: TRBJ1-2; V gene: TRBV7-8; clone size: .; D gene: TRBD1; CDR3 protein: CASSLDRDRDYGYTF; CDR3 DNA: TGTGCCAGCAGCTTAGACCGGGACAGGGATTATGGCTACACCTTC
J gene: TRBJ1-4; V gene: TRBV19; clone size: few; D gene: TRBD1; CDR3 protein: CATLGTGGSEEKLFF; CDR3 DNA: TGTGCCACCCTCGGGACAGGGGGCTCAGAGGAAAAACTGTTTTTT
J gene: TRBJ2-2; V gene: TRBV2; clone size: .; D gene: TRBD2; CDR3 protein: CASSGLAGVSGELFF; CDR3 DNA: TGTGCCAGCAGCGGACTAGCGGGAGTTTCCGGGGAGCTGTTTTTT